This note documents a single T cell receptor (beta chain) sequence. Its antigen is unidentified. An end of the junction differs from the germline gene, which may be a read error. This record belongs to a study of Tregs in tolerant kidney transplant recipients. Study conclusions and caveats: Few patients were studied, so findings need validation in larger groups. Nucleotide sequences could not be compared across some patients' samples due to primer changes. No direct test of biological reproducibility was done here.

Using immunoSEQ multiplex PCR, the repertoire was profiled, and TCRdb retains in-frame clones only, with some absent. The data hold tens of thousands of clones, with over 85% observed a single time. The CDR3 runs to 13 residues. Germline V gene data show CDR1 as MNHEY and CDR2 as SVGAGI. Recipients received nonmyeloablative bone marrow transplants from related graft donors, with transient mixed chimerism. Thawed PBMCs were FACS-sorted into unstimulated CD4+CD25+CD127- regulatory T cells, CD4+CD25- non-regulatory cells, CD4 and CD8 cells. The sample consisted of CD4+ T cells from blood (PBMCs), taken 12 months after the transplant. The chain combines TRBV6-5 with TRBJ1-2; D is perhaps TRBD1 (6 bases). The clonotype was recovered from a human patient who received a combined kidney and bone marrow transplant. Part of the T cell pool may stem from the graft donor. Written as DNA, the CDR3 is TGTGCCAGCAGTGACTCCACAGGGTATCGCTACACCTTC. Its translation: CASSDSTGYRYTF.